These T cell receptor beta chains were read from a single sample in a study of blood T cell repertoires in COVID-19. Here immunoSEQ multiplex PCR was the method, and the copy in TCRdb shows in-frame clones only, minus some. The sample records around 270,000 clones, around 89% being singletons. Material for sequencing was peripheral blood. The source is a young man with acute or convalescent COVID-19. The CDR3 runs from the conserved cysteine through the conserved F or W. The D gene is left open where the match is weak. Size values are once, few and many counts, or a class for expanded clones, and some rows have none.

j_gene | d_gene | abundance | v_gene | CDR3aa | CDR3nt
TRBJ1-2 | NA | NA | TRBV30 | CAWSVRGAGYTF | TGTGCCTGGAGTGTACGTGGAGCCGGCTACACCTTC
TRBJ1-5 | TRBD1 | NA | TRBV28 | CASFSGQGDQPQHF | TGTGCCAGCTTTTCGGGACAGGGGGATCAGCCCCAGCATTTT
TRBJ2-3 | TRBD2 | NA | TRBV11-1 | CASSMRLAGLTHTQYF | TGTGCCAGCAGCATGAGACTAGCGGGATTAACACATACGCAGTATTTT
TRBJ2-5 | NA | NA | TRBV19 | CASSISGRRKTQYF | TGTGCCAGTAGTATCTCCGGGAGAAGAAAGACCCAGTACTTC
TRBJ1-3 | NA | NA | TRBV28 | CASSPTGTSGNTIYF | TGTGCCAGCAGCCCGACAGGTACCTCTGGAAACACCATATATTTT
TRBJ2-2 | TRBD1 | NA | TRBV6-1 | CASREGTVVVGELFF | TGTGCCAGCAGGGAAGGGACAGTGGTGGTAGGGGAGCTGTTTTTT
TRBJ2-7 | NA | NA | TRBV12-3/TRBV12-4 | CASSIDRLAEQYF | TGTGCCAGCAGTATAGACAGGTTGGCCGAGCAGTACTTC
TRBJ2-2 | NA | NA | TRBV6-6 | CASSYKRVGTLFF | TGTGCCAGCAGTTACAAACGGGTTGGAACGCTGTTTTTT
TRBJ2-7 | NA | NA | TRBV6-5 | CASSLPGTSSYEQYF | TGTGCCAGCAGTCTACCCGGGACAAGTTCCTACGAGCAGTACTTC
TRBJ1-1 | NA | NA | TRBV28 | CASSQISEAFF | TGTGCCAGCAGCCAAATTTCTGAAGCTTTCTTT
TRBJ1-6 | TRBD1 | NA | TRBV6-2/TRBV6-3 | CASSHHMTGVNSPLHF | TGTGCCAGCAGCCACCATATGACAGGGGTTAATTCACCCCTCCACTTT
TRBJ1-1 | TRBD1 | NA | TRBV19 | CASSPQGDTEAFF | TGTGCCAGTAGCCCCCAGGGGGACACTGAAGCTTTCTTT
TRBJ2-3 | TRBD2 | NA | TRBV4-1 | CASSLTSGADTQYF | TGCGCCAGCAGCCTGACTAGCGGAGCAGATACGCAGTATTTT
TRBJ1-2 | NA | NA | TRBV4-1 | CASSGTPRRFNYGYTF | TGCGCCAGCAGCGGAACGCCGAGGCGGTTCAACTATGGCTACACCTTC
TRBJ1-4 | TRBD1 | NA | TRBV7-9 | CASSLRQGNEKLFF | TGTGCCAGCAGCCTCCGACAGGGGAATGAAAAACTGTTTTTT
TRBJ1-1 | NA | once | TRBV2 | CASSRQLYTEAFF | TGTGCCAGCAGTCGACAGCTTTACACTGAAGCTTTCTTT
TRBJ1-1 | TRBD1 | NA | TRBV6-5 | CASRQQGPNTEAFF | TGTGCCAGCAGGCAACAGGGGCCGAACACTGAAGCTTTCTTT
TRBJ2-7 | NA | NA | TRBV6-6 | CASSYPAGSDEQYF | TGTGCCAGCAGCTACCCAGCGGGTAGCGACGAGCAGTACTTC
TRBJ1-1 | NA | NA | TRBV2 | CASSGGLLATEAFF | TGTGCCAGCAGTGGGGGCTTACTCGCGACTGAAGCTTTCTTT
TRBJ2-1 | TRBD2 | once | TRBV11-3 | CASSVTSGGHNEQFF | TGTGCCAGCAGCGTCACTAGCGGGGGCCACAATGAGCAGTTCTTC
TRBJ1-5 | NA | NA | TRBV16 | CASSLQGNQPQHF | TGTGCCAGCAGCCTTCAGGGTAATCAGCCCCAGCATTTT
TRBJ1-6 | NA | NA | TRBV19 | CASHPHDRLSPLHF | TGTGCCAGCCACCCCCACGATCGACTTTCACCCCTCCACTTT
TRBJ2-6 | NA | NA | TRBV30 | CAWNRGGSGANVLTF | TGTGCCTGGAACAGGGGAGGCTCTGGGGCCAACGTCCTGACTTTC
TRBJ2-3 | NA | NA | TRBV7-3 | CASSRTTRLSDTQYF | TGTGCCAGCAGCCGTACAACTAGATTGTCAGATACGCAGTATTTT
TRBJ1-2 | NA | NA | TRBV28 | CASSSIQISYGYTF | TGTGCCAGCAGTTCAATACAGATTTCCTATGGCTACACCTTC
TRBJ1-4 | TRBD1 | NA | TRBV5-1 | CASTGTDKEKLFF | TGCGCCAGCACTGGGACAGATAAAGAAAAACTGTTTTTT
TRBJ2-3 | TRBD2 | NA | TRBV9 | CASSHTSGRWTDTQYF | TGTGCCAGCAGCCACACTAGCGGGAGATGGACAGATACGCAGTATTTT
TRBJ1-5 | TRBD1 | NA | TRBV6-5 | CASSSTGGLGNQPQHF | TGTGCCAGCAGTTCCACAGGGGGCCTAGGCAATCAGCCCCAGCATTTT
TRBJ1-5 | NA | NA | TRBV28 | CASSLGGVGNQPQHF | TGTGCCAGCAGTTTAGGAGGGGTGGGCAATCAGCCCCAGCATTTT
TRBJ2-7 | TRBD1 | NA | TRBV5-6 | CASSSRDSHYEQYF | TGTGCCAGCAGCTCCCGGGACAGTCACTACGAGCAGTACTTC
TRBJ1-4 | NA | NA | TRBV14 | CASSHGVLQGTNEKLFF | TGTGCCAGCAGCCACGGTGTCCTACAGGGTACTAATGAAAAACTGTTTTTT
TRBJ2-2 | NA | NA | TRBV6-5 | CATHTGPNTGELFF | TGTGCCACCCACACAGGTCCCAACACCGGGGAGCTGTTTTTT
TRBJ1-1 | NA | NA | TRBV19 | CASIGRAGTEAFF | TGTGCCAGTATAGGCAGGGCGGGGACTGAAGCTTTCTTT
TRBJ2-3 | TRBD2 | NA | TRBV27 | CASSLSRGGGTDTQYF | TGTGCCAGCAGTTTATCTCGCGGGGGGGGCACAGATACGCAGTATTTT
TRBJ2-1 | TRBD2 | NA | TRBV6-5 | CASIVGRGYNEQFF | TGTGCCAGCATCGTCGGGAGGGGTTACAATGAGCAGTTCTTC
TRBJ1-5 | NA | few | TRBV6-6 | CASSYWAGGRSQPQHF | TGTGCCAGCAGTTACTGGGCCGGGGGACGGAGTCAGCCCCAGCATTTT
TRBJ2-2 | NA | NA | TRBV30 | CAWTVSGELFF | TGTGCCTGGACCGTTTCCGGGGAGCTGTTTTTT
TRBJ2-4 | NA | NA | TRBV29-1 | CSAWGVQGSAKNIQYF | TGCAGCGCCTGGGGCGTCCAGGGGTCAGCCAAAAACATTCAGTACTTC
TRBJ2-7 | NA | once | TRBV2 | CASNRAYEQYF | TGTGCCAGCAACCGAGCCTACGAGCAGTACTTC
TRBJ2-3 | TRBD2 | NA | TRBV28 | CASRPLAGSTDTQYF | TGTGCCAGCAGACCTCTAGCGGGGAGCACAGATACGCAGTATTTT
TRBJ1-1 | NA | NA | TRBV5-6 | CASSWGDTEAFF | TGTGCCAGCAGCTGGGGGGACACTGAAGCTTTCTTT
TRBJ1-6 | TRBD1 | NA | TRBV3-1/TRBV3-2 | CASSQGQGNGSPLHF | TGTGCCAGCAGCCAGGGACAGGGAAATGGTTCACCCCTCCACTTT
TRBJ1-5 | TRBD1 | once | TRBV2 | CASSRDRGGGQPQHF | TGTGCCAGCAGCCGCGACAGGGGTGGAGGACAGCCCCAGCATTTT
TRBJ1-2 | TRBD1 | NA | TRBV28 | CASSETGSLYGYTF | TGTGCCAGCAGTGAGACAGGGTCGCTCTATGGCTACACCTTC
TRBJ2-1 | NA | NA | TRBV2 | CASSTRWGDNEQFF | TGTGCCAGCAGTACCCGATGGGGGGACAATGAGCAGTTCTTC
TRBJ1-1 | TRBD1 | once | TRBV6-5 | CASSKTGSSFIEAFF | TGTGCCAGCAGTAAGACAGGGAGTTCCTTTATAGAAGCTTTCTTT
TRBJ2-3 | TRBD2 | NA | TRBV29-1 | CSTGTSGGSDTQYF | TGCAGCACCGGGACTAGCGGGGGATCAGATACGCAGTATTTT
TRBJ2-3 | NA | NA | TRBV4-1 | CASSQGVGIADTQYF | TGCGCCAGCAGCCAAGGAGTCGGTATAGCAGATACGCAGTATTTT
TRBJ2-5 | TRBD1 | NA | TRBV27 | CASSPSRGQGSETQYF | TGTGCCAGCAGTCCCTCCAGGGGACAGGGCTCGGAGACCCAGTACTTC
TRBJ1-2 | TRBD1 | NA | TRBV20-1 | CSASLEGAGSYGYTF | TGCAGTGCTAGTTTGGAGGGGGCGGGGAGCTATGGCTACACCTTC
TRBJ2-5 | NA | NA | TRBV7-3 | CASSLRGPQETQYF | TGTGCCAGCAGCTTAAGGGGGCCACAAGAGACCCAGTACTTC
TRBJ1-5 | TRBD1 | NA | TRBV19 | CASSPSGGQGSQPQHF | TGTGCCAGTAGTCCAAGTGGGGGACAGGGTTCCCAGCCCCAGCATTTT